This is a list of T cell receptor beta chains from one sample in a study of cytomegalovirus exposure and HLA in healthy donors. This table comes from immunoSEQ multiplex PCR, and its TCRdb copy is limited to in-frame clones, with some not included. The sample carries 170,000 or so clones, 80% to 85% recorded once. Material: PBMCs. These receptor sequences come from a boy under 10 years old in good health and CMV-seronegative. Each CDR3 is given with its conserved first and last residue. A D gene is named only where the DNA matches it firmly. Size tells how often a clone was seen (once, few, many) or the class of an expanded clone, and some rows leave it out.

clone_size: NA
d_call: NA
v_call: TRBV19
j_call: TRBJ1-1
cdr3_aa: CASSITRQLEAFF
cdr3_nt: TGTGCCAGTAGTATTACCCGACAGCTTGAAGCTTTCTTT

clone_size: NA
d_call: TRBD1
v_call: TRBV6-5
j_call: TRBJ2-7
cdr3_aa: CASSLTGEVYEQYF
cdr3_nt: TGTGCCAGCAGTCTAACAGGGGAAGTCTACGAGCAGTACTTC

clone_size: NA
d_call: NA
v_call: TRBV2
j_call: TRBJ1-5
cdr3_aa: CASSPEGPRQHF
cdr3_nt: TGTGCCAGCAGCCCTGAGGGCCCCAGGCAACATTTT

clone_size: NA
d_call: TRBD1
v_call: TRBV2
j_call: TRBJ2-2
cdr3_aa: CASSSGTEITGELFF
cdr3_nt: TGTGCCAGCAGTTCCGGGACAGAGATCACCGGGGAGCTGTTTTTT

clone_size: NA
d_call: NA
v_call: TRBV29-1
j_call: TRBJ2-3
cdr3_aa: CSEVHHTDTQYF
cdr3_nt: TGCAGCGAAGTACACCACACAGATACGCAGTATTTT

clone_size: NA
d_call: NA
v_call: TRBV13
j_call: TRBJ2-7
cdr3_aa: CASSLGLRTYEQYF
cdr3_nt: TGTGCCAGCAGCTTAGGGCTGCGGACCTACGAGCAGTACTTC

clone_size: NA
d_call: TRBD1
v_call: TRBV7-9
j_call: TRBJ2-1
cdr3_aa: CASNTGDEQFF
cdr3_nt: TGTGCCAGCAACACAGGGGATGAGCAGTTCTTC

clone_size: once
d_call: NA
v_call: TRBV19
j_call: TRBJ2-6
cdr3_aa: CASSMEKPSGANVLTF
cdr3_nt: TGTGCCAGTAGTATGGAGAAACCCTCTGGGGCCAACGTCCTGACTTTC

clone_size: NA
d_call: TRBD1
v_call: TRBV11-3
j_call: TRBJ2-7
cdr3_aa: CASSLDGQAYEQYF
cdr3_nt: TGTGCCAGCAGCTTAGACGGACAGGCCTACGAGCAGTACTTC

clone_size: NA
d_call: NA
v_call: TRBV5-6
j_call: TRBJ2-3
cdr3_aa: CASSLEVRQSTDTQYF
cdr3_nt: TGTGCCAGCAGCTTGGAGGTGCGACAGAGCACAGATACGCAGTATTTT

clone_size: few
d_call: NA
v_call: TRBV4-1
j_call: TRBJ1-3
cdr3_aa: CASSQDEGNTIYF
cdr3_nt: TGCGCCAGCAGCCAAGATGAGGGAAACACCATATATTTT

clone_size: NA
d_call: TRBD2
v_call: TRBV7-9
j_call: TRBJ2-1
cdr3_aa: CASSLALGTRDNEQFF
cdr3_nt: TGTGCCAGCAGCTTAGCGCTCGGGACTAGGGACAATGAGCAGTTCTTC

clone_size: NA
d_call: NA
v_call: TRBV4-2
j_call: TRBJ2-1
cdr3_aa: CASSQDEGDEQFF
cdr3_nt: TGTGCCAGCAGCCAAGATGAGGGTGATGAGCAGTTCTTC

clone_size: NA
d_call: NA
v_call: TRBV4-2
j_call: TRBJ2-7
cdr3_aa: CASSQDRRAYEQYF
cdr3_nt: TGTGCCAGCAGCCAAGATAGGAGGGCGTACGAGCAGTACTTC

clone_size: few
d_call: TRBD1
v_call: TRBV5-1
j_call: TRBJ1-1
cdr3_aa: CASRDSLNTEAFF
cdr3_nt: TGCGCCAGCCGGGACAGTTTGAACACTGAAGCTTTCTTT

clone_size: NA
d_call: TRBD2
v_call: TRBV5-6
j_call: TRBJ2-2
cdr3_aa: CASSLDMGLGNTGELFF
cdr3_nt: TGTGCCAGCAGCTTGGACATGGGACTAGGGAACACCGGGGAGCTGTTTTTT

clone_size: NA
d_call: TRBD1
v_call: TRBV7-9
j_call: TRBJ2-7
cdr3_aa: CASSSGDRSSYEQYF
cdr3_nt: TGTGCCAGCAGCTCAGGGGACAGGAGCTCCTACGAGCAGTACTTC

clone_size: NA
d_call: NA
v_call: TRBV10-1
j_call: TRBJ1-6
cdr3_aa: CASSSLGVIGNSPLHF
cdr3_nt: TGCGCCAGCAGTTCTCTAGGGGTGATAGGGAATTCACCCCTCCACTTT

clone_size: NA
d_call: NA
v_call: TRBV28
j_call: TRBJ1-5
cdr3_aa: CASFLPNQPQHF
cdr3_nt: TGTGCCAGCTTCCTCCCCAATCAGCCCCAGCATTTT

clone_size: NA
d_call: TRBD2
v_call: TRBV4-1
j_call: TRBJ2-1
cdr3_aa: CASSQDRTSGANEQFF
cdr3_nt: TGCGCCAGCAGCCAAGACCGGACTAGCGGGGCCAATGAGCAGTTCTTC

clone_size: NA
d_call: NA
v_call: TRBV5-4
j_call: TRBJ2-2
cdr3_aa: CASSLPSRRANTGELFF
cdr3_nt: TGTGCCAGCAGCTTGCCTAGCAGGAGGGCCAACACCGGGGAGCTGTTTTTT

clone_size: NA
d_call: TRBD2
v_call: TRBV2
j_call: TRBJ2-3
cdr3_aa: CASRGTSGGTDTQYF
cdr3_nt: TGTGCCAGCAGGGGGACTAGCGGGGGCACAGATACGCAGTATTTT

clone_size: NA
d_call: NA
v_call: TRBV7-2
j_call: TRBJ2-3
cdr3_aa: CASRLAGQRNTQYF
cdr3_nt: TGTGCCAGCAGGCTAGCTGGCCAGAGAAATACGCAGTATTTT

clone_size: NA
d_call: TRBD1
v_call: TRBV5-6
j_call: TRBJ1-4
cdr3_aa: CASSAGQGAGSYEKLFF
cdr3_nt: TGTGCCAGCAGCGCCGGACAGGGTGCGGGCTCGTATGAAAAACTGTTTTTT

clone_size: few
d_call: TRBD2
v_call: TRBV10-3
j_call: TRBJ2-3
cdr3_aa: CAISESVGRLVTDTQYF
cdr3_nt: TGTGCCATCAGTGAGTCTGTCGGGAGGCTTGTTACAGATACGCAGTATTTT

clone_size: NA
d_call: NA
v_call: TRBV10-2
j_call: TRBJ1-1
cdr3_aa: CASTGQLTEAFF
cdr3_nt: TGCGCCAGCACCGGACAGCTCACTGAAGCTTTCTTT

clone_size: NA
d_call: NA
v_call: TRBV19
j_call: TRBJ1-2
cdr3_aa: CASQRGTSKLFYGYTF
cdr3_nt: TGTGCCAGCCAAAGAGGGACATCCAAACTATTTTATGGCTACACCTTC

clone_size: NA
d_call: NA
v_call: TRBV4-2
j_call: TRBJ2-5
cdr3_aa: CASSQDIHQETQYF
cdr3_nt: TGTGCCAGCAGCCAAGACATCCACCAAGAGACCCAGTACTTC

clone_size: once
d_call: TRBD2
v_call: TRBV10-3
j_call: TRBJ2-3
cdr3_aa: CAISVGLASTDTQYF
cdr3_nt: TGTGCCATCAGTGTGGGACTAGCCTCCACAGATACGCAGTATTTT

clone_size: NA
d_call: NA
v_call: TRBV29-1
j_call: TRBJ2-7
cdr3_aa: CSVRYPSYEQYF
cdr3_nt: TGCAGCGTGAGGTACCCTTCCTACGAGCAGTACTTC

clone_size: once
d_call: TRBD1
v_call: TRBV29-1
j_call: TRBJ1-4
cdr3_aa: CSGRTGGDEKLFF
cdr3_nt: TGCAGCGGTAGGACAGGGGGGGATGAAAAACTGTTTTTT

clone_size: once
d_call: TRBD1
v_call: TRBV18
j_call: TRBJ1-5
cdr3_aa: CASSQGTASNQPQHF
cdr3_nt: TGTGCCAGCTCACAGGGGACAGCCAGCAATCAGCCCCAGCATTTT